The rows below give T cell receptor beta chains drawn from one sample of a study of T cells in Graves' hyperthyroidism and ophthalmopathy. MiXCR, run by TCRdb on the multiplex PCR reads, gives a single entry per CDR3 protein. The sample lists about 410,000 distinct CDR3 sequences; more than 12% were seen once. Material: blood. All receptors come from a woman aged 25-40 years with Graves' ophthalmopathy. Each CDR3 is given with its conserved first and last residue. A D gene is named only where the DNA matches it firmly. Size is stated for part of the rows, as once, few or many counts, or as a class when the clone is expanded.

D: NA
V: TRBV6-1
J: TRBJ2-6
size: few
DNA: TGTGCCAGCAGTGTCTCCGTGGGACTCAGCAGGGTAGGGGCCAACGTCCTGACTTTC
CDR3: CASSVSVGLSRVGANVLTF

D: TRBD1
V: TRBV20-1
J: TRBJ1-1
size: many
DNA: TGCAGTGCTACCCGGACAGGGAGGGGCACTGAAGCTTTCTTT
CDR3: CSATRTGRGTEAFF

D: NA
V: TRBV7-9
J: TRBJ2-3
size: many
DNA: TGTGCCAGCAGGGGACTGCGGGGACGCACAGATACGCAGTATTTT
CDR3: CASRGLRGRTDTQYF

D: NA
V: TRBV12-5
J: TRBJ2-1
size: many
DNA: TGTGCTAGTGGTTCGCCGGGACACACGTACAATGAGCAGTTCTTC
CDR3: CASGSPGHTYNEQFF

D: TRBD2
V: TRBV20-1
J: TRBJ2-3
size: many
DNA: TGCAGTGCTATGGGGACTAGCCATTTCACAGATACGCAGTATTTT
CDR3: CSAMGTSHFTDTQYF

D: NA
V: TRBV5-5
J: TRBJ1-1
size: many
DNA: TGTGCCAGCAATTCGGGGGCCCTCATGAACACTGAAGCTTTCTTT
CDR3: CASNSGALMNTEAFF

D: NA
V: TRBV15
J: TRBJ2-1
size: many
DNA: TGTGCCACCAGCCTCCCTGGGCTGGCATACAATGAGCAGTTCTTC
CDR3: CATSLPGLAYNEQFF

D: NA
V: TRBV19
J: TRBJ1-6
size: NA
DNA: TGTGCCGGGAACGACGACTTCGGAATGTATAATTCACCCCTCCACTTT
CDR3: CAGNDDFGMYNSPLHF

D: TRBD2
V: TRBV9
J: TRBJ2-5
size: NA
DNA: TGTGCCAGCAGCGTAGTGGCTAGCGGGGGGGCAGGAGGAACGGAGACCCAGTACTTC
CDR3: CASSVVASGGAGGTETQYF

D: TRBD2
V: TRBV30
J: TRBJ2-7
size: many
DNA: TGTGCCTGGATATACGGGGGGGAGCAGTACTTC
CDR3: CAWIYGGEQYF

D: NA
V: TRBV5-1
J: TRBJ1-1
size: few
DNA: TGCGCCAGCAGCCCGTCGGGGGTCGATACTGAAGCTTTCTTT
CDR3: CASSPSGVDTEAFF

D: NA
V: TRBV28
J: TRBJ2-7
size: many
DNA: TGTGCTAACAATGAAGTTATGCTCGGGGCGAAGGAATACGAGCAGTACTTC
CDR3: CANNEVMLGAKEYEQYF

D: TRBD1
V: TRBV19
J: TRBJ1-2
size: once
DNA: TGTGCCAGTAGTAAACCGGGACAGGTCTTCATCTATGGCTACACCTTC
CDR3: CASSKPGQVFIYGYTF

D: NA
V: TRBV7-9
J: TRBJ1-6
size: many
DNA: TGTGCCAGCAGCGACCGCGAGAGTAATTCACCCCTCCACTTT
CDR3: CASSDRESNSPLHF

D: NA
V: TRBV7-9
J: TRBJ2-1
size: many
DNA: TGTGCCAGCAGAACACAGGGCAATGAGCAGTTCTTC
CDR3: CASRTQGNEQFF

D: NA
V: TRBV19
J: TRBJ2-3
size: once
DNA: TGTGCCAGTAGCGGCGCGGCCACAGATACGCAGTATTTT
CDR3: CASSGAATDTQYF

D: NA
V: TRBV10-3
J: TRBJ2-2
size: NA
DNA: TGTGCCATCAGCCATCAGGGGGGCCGAACCGGGGAGCTGTTTTTT
CDR3: CAISHQGGRTGELFF

D: NA
V: TRBV20-1
J: TRBJ2-2
size: NA
DNA: TGCAGTGCTAGAGATGGCGGCAGCACCGGGGAGCTGTTTTTT
CDR3: CSARDGGSTGELFF

D: TRBD2
V: TRBV11-2
J: TRBJ2-1
size: once
DNA: TGTGCCAGCAGCTTCCCCCACGGGGGGGCCTGGGATGAGCAGTTCTTC
CDR3: CASSFPHGGAWDEQFF

D: NA
V: TRBV7-2
J: TRBJ1-2
size: many
DNA: TGTGCCAGCAGCTTAGGAGGGGCTAAGGGCTACACCTTC
CDR3: CASSLGGAKGYTF

D: NA
V: TRBV4-2
J: TRBJ2-1
size: NA
DNA: TGTGCCAGCAGCCAAGAAGACTCGAATGAGCAGTTCTTC
CDR3: CASSQEDSNEQFF

D: NA
V: TRBV4-1
J: TRBJ2-7
size: NA
DNA: TGTGCCAGCAGCCAAGCAGGGGTCGAGCAGTACTTC
CDR3: CASSQAGVEQYF

D: NA
V: TRBV20-1
J: TRBJ1-4
size: NA
DNA: TGCAGTGCTAGACCATACAGAGCCGATGAAAAACTGTTTTTT
CDR3: CSARPYRADEKLFF

D: NA
V: TRBV20-1
J: TRBJ1-2
size: many
DNA: TGCAGTGCTAGAGTTTCAGGGGCCCTTAACTATGGCTACACCTTC
CDR3: CSARVSGALNYGYTF

D: NA
V: TRBV28
J: TRBJ1-5
size: many
DNA: TGTGCCAGCAGTACGGGTCAGCCCCAGCATTTT
CDR3: CASSTGQPQHF

D: TRBD1
V: TRBV29-1
J: TRBJ1-4
size: NA
DNA: TGCAGCGTTCAACAGGGGGCTGGAGAAAAACTGTTTTTT
CDR3: CSVQQGAGEKLFF

D: NA
V: TRBV19
J: TRBJ1-6
size: once
DNA: TGTGCCAGTAGTATAGACGCGTGGAATGGGAATTCACCCCTCCACTTT
CDR3: CASSIDAWNGNSPLHF

D: NA
V: TRBV29-1
J: TRBJ2-1
size: NA
DNA: TGCAGCGTTGAAAGGGGGGGAAACAATGAGCAGTTCTTC
CDR3: CSVERGGNNEQFF

D: TRBD1
V: TRBV2
J: TRBJ2-5
size: many
DNA: TGTGCCAGCAGAAGGGACAGGGGCCCAGTGGAGACCCAGTACTTC
CDR3: CASRRDRGPVETQYF

D: NA
V: TRBV12-3/TRBV12-4
J: TRBJ1-1
size: many
DNA: TGTGCCAGCAGTTTATCCTGGCAGGTGAACACTGAAGCTTTCTTT
CDR3: CASSLSWQVNTEAFF

D: NA
V: TRBV28
J: TRBJ2-4
size: many
DNA: TGTGCCAGCAGTCCCGACAGGAGGGAGAAAAACATTCAGTACTTC
CDR3: CASSPDRREKNIQYF

D: TRBD1
V: TRBV6-1
J: TRBJ1-2
size: many
DNA: TGTGCCAGCAGCGGACAGGGGCATGCCTATGGCTACACCTTC
CDR3: CASSGQGHAYGYTF

D: TRBD1
V: TRBV27
J: TRBJ2-2
size: NA
DNA: TGTGCCAGTTCACAGGGGATAAACACCGGGGAGCTGTTTTTT
CDR3: CASSQGINTGELFF

D: NA
V: TRBV12-3/TRBV12-4
J: TRBJ2-2
size: many
DNA: TGTGCCAGCAGTCCCCCCTTTGGACACGCCGGCGGGGAGCTGTTTTTT
CDR3: CASSPPFGHAGGELFF

D: TRBD1
V: TRBV30
J: TRBJ2-1
size: many
DNA: TGTGCCTGGAGTGTAGGGGGCAGCGGTGAGCAGTTCTTC
CDR3: CAWSVGGSGEQFF

D: TRBD2
V: TRBV7-9
J: TRBJ2-7
size: many
DNA: TGTGCCAGCAGCCATCCAACCGGGACTAGCGGACTGACCTACGAGCAGTACTTC
CDR3: CASSHPTGTSGLTYEQYF

D: NA
V: TRBV28
J: TRBJ1-1
size: few
DNA: TGTGCCAGCAGTGTAACAGGTCAAAACACTGAAGCTTTCTTT
CDR3: CASSVTGQNTEAFF

D: NA
V: TRBV20-1
J: TRBJ2-5
size: NA
DNA: TGCAGTGCTAATATGGTGGAGACCCAGTACTTC
CDR3: CSANMVETQYF

D: NA
V: TRBV7-2
J: TRBJ1-5
size: few
DNA: TGTGCCAGCAGCGTAGAGATTCAGGGTAATCAGCCCCAGCATTTT
CDR3: CASSVEIQGNQPQHF

D: TRBD2
V: TRBV7-9
J: TRBJ2-7
size: many
DNA: TGTGCCAGCAGCCCCAACCCTGCTAGCGGGGCTCCTCGATACGAGCAGTACTTC
CDR3: CASSPNPASGAPRYEQYF

D: NA
V: TRBV6-1
J: TRBJ1-4
size: NA
DNA: TGTGCCAGCAGAGCCCCCGGGACCAGGAATGAAAAACTGTTTTTT
CDR3: CASRAPGTRNEKLFF

D: NA
V: TRBV28
J: TRBJ2-4
size: NA
DNA: TGTGCCAGCAGTTTACTAGACAGAGCCCGAAAGGCAAACATTCAGTACTTC
CDR3: CASSLLDRARKANIQYF

D: NA
V: TRBV7-9
J: TRBJ1-4
size: many
DNA: TGTGCCAGCAGCGCGCAGAACCGGGAAAAACTGTTTTTT
CDR3: CASSAQNREKLFF

D: NA
V: TRBV27
J: TRBJ2-7
size: NA
DNA: TGTGCCAGCAGTTTAGGCGGGCGGGCCTACGAGCAGTACTTC
CDR3: CASSLGGRAYEQYF

D: TRBD1
V: TRBV18
J: TRBJ1-5
size: many
DNA: TGTGCCAGCTCACGACTGACAGGGAGCAATCAGCCCCAGCATTTT
CDR3: CASSRLTGSNQPQHF

D: NA
V: TRBV6-1
J: TRBJ2-7
size: few
DNA: TGTGCCACTAGACCCCGGGACCCCACCTACGAGCAGTACTTC
CDR3: CATRPRDPTYEQYF

D: NA
V: TRBV6-1
J: TRBJ2-5
size: many
DNA: TGTGCCAGCTCCAAAAGGGTAGGGACCATCCAAGAGACCCAGTACTTC
CDR3: CASSKRVGTIQETQYF

D: NA
V: TRBV7-9
J: TRBJ2-5
size: NA
DNA: TGTGCCAGCAGCCAAGGGGGGGGGGATGAAGAGACCCAGTACTTC
CDR3: CASSQGGGDEETQYF

D: NA
V: TRBV30
J: TRBJ2-7
size: NA
DNA: TGTGCCTGGAGTTGGGAGGGGGGGCCCTACGAGCAGTACTTC
CDR3: CAWSWEGGPYEQYF

D: NA
V: TRBV5-6
J: TRBJ1-5
size: NA
DNA: TGTGCCAGCAGCTTGTGGGGGTCAGGTCAGCCCCAGCATTTT
CDR3: CASSLWGSGQPQHF

D: NA
V: TRBV11-2
J: TRBJ2-2
size: many
DNA: TGTGCTCTTGGGCCGAACACCGGGGAGCTGTTTTTT
CDR3: CALGPNTGELFF

D: TRBD2
V: TRBV28
J: TRBJ2-7
size: many
DNA: TGTGCCAGCAGTTTATGGGTAGCGGGGTACGAGCAGTACTTC
CDR3: CASSLWVAGYEQYF

D: NA
V: TRBV20-1
J: TRBJ1-1
size: many
DNA: TGCAGTGCTAGAGATTCTAAAAAGTTAGGGTCCCGGGGGACTGAAGCTTTCTTT
CDR3: CSARDSKKLGSRGTEAFF

D: TRBD2
V: TRBV7-9
J: TRBJ2-3
size: many
DNA: TGTGCCAGCAGCTTCCTGCGGGGGGGAACAGATACGCAGTATTTT
CDR3: CASSFLRGGTDTQYF

D: NA
V: TRBV14
J: TRBJ2-2
size: many
DNA: TGTGCCAGCAGCCAACGGGGTCAGAAGACCGGGGAGCTGTTTTTT
CDR3: CASSQRGQKTGELFF

D: NA
V: TRBV3-1
J: TRBJ2-2
size: many
DNA: TGTGCCAGCAGCCAAGATTTTGGGTGGAACACCGGGGAGCTGTTTTTT
CDR3: CASSQDFGWNTGELFF

D: TRBD1
V: TRBV12-3/TRBV12-4
J: TRBJ1-6
size: many
DNA: TGTGCCAGCAGCAACCGGGACAGGGTGCTTGGATCACCCCTCCACTTT
CDR3: CASSNRDRVLGSPLHF

D: TRBD1
V: TRBV9
J: TRBJ1-1
size: NA
DNA: TGTGCCAGCAGCGTTGGACAGGGTAGGGCGACCACTGAAGCTTTCTTT
CDR3: CASSVGQGRATTEAFF

D: NA
V: TRBV9
J: TRBJ1-1
size: many
DNA: TGTGCCAGCAGCGTAGGCCAGTTGAACACTGAAGCTTTCTTT
CDR3: CASSVGQLNTEAFF

D: NA
V: TRBV10-3
J: TRBJ2-3
size: many
DNA: TGTGCCACTACACAGAGTGGGGCTTCCACAGATACGCAGTATTTT
CDR3: CATTQSGASTDTQYF